The rows below give T cell receptor beta chains drawn from one sample of a study of blood T cell repertoires in COVID-19. Produced via immunoSEQ multiplex PCR; TCRdb's table is partial and in-frame only. Of more than 100,000 clones in the sample, 84% were seen once. What was sequenced was peripheral blood. The source of these receptors is a woman in her thirties who had recovered from COVID-19. The CDR3 runs from the conserved cysteine through the conserved F or W. Fields, in order: clone size, D gene, V gene, J gene, CDR3 protein, CDR3 DNA. D genes are given only for firm matches. Clone size is shown for a subset of rows, as once, few, many or a class of expanded clone.

NA,NA,TRBV20-1,TRBJ1-4,CRNLDGELFF,TGCAGGAACCTCGACGGAGAACTGTTTTTT
once,NA,TRBV5-6,TRBJ2-7,CASSLLRTGYEQYF,TGTGCCAGCAGCCTGCTTAGGACGGGATACGAGCAGTACTTC
NA,TRBD1,TRBV19,TRBJ2-1,CASSSPGQGFHEQFF,TGTGCCAGTAGTTCCCCCGGACAGGGGTTTCATGAGCAGTTCTTC
NA,NA,TRBV7-9,TRBJ1-1,CASSSTGSWNTEAFF,TGTGCCAGCAGCTCGACAGGTTCTTGGAACACTGAAGCTTTCTTT
NA,TRBD2,TRBV19,TRBJ2-1,CASSMGGSPLNEQFF,TGTGCCAGTAGTATGGGCGGGAGCCCCCTCAATGAGCAGTTCTTC
NA,TRBD2,TRBV9,TRBJ2-2,CASSVPPGGGPDGELFF,TGTGCCAGCAGCGTCCCCCCGGGGGGAGGACCGGACGGGGAGCTGTTTTTT
NA,TRBD1,TRBV2,TRBJ1-5,CASSNGQGNQPQHF,TGTGCCAGCAGTAATGGACAGGGGAATCAGCCCCAGCATTTT
once,NA,TRBV3-1/TRBV3-2,TRBJ1-2,CASSLLRSPRESYGYTF,TGTGCCAGCAGCCTCCTCCGCTCCCCTCGGGAGAGCTATGGCTACACCTTC
NA,TRBD2,TRBV9,TRBJ2-3,CASSVVGLAEDTQYF,TGTGCCAGCAGCGTAGTAGGGCTAGCGGAAGATACGCAGTATTTT
NA,NA,TRBV30,TRBJ1-4,CAWRNRRTENEKLFF,TGTGCCTGGAGGAACAGGCGCACCGAGAATGAAAAACTGTTTTTT
NA,TRBD1,TRBV7-3,TRBJ2-3,CASSDRNTDTQYF,TGTGCCAGCTCGGACAGGAACACAGATACGCAGTATTTT
once,TRBD2,TRBV29-1,TRBJ2-1,CSVEDRGLAGRLTEQFF,TGCAGCGTTGAAGATCGGGGACTAGCGGGAAGGCTGACTGAGCAGTTCTTC
NA,NA,TRBV27,TRBJ2-3,CASSPPGVTDTQYF,TGTGCCAGCAGTCCCCCCGGAGTCACAGATACGCAGTATTTT
NA,NA,TRBV5-4,TRBJ1-3,CASSLGGGNTIYF,TGTGCCAGCAGCTTGGGAGGTGGAAACACCATATATTTT
NA,NA,TRBV19,TRBJ1-5,CASSTSGLGAPQHF,TGTGCCAGTAGTACCTCGGGACTGGGTGCGCCCCAGCATTTT
NA,NA,TRBV7-2,TRBJ1-3,CASSLGPGLGENTIYF,TGTGCCAGCAGCTTAGGGCCAGGGCTTGGGGAAAACACCATATATTTT
NA,TRBD1,TRBV18,TRBJ2-1,CASSQGAYEQFF,TGTGCCAGCTCACAGGGGGCGTATGAGCAGTTCTTC
few,NA,TRBV19,TRBJ1-4,CASSILHGANEKLFF,TGTGCCAGTAGTATTCTACACGGAGCTAATGAAAAACTGTTTTTT
NA,TRBD2,TRBV5-5,TRBJ2-3,CASSRGLAVSTDTQYF,TGTGCCAGCAGCAGAGGACTAGCAGTTAGCACAGATACGCAGTATTTT
NA,NA,TRBV19,TRBJ1-1,CASSMGEDTEAFF,TGTGCCAGTAGTATGGGTGAGGACACTGAAGCTTTCTTT
NA,TRBD1,TRBV5-1,TRBJ1-2,CASSAEGVGTVYGYTF,TGCGCCAGCAGCGCGGAAGGTGTCGGGACAGTCTATGGCTACACCTTC
NA,TRBD2,TRBV2,TRBJ2-2,CASSGLIAGGDTGELFF,TGTGCCAGCAGTGGGCTGATAGCGGGGGGCGACACCGGGGAGCTGTTTTTT
few,NA,TRBV30,TRBJ1-5,CAWSVTGEQPQHF,TGTGCCTGGAGTGTAACAGGCGAACAGCCCCAGCATTTT
NA,NA,TRBV11-2,TRBJ2-1,CASSGNPGQNNEQFF,TGTGCCAGCAGCGGGAACCCAGGACAGAACAATGAGCAGTTCTTC
NA,TRBD1,TRBV12-3/TRBV12-4,TRBJ2-7,CASSLTGVNEQYF,TGTGCCAGCAGTTTGACAGGGGTGAACGAGCAGTACTTC
NA,NA,TRBV6-5,TRBJ1-1,CASSTTGLRTEAFF,TGTGCCAGCAGTACAACAGGGCTGCGCACTGAAGCTTTCTTT
NA,TRBD1,TRBV7-2,TRBJ2-7,CASSLVEQGAYEQYF,TGTGCCAGCAGCTTAGTGGAACAGGGGGCCTACGAGCAGTACTTC
NA,TRBD1,TRBV5-6,TRBJ1-2,CASSPWDRDRAYYGYTF,TGTGCCAGCAGCCCGTGGGACCGGGACAGGGCTTACTATGGCTACACCTTC
NA,NA,TRBV5-1,TRBJ2-3,CASSLTGFKDTQYF,TGCGCCAGCAGCTTAACAGGATTCAAGGATACGCAGTATTTT
NA,NA,TRBV29-1,TRBJ1-1,CSEQSENTEAFF,TGCAGCGAACAAAGTGAAAACACTGAAGCTTTCTTT
NA,TRBD2,TRBV7-3,TRBJ2-1,CASSSGTSGSVWFF,TGTGCCAGCAGTTCCGGGACTAGCGGGAGTGTGTGGTTCTTC
once,TRBD2,TRBV27,TRBJ2-1,CASSLTSGGAGNEQFF,TGTGCCAGCAGTTTAACTAGCGGGGGGGCAGGCAATGAGCAGTTCTTC
NA,TRBD2,TRBV5-1,TRBJ2-3,CASSPTLAGSTDTQYF,TGCGCCAGCAGCCCGACACTAGCGGGTAGCACAGATACGCAGTATTTT
NA,NA,TRBV6-4,TRBJ2-2,CASSATGNTGELFF,TGTGCCAGCAGTGCGACAGGGAACACCGGGGAGCTGTTTTTT
NA,NA,TRBV10-3,TRBJ2-1,CAISFSGVAYNEQFF,TGTGCCATCAGTTTTTCAGGGGTGGCCTACAATGAGCAGTTCTTC
NA,TRBD2,TRBV19,TRBJ2-7,CASSEGLVYEQYF,TGTGCCAGTAGTGAGGGACTAGTCTACGAGCAGTACTTC
NA,TRBD2,TRBV11-2,TRBJ2-2,CASSPATSGRVNTGELFF,TGTGCCAGCAGCCCCGCCACTAGCGGGAGAGTGAACACCGGGGAGCTGTTTTTT
NA,TRBD2,TRBV29-1,TRBJ2-5,CSVERGEETQYF,TGCAGCGTTGAGCGGGGGGAAGAGACCCAGTACTTC
NA,NA,TRBV2,TRBJ2-2,CASRVRLGDTGELFF,TGTGCCAGCAGGGTCCGACTAGGGGACACCGGGGAGCTGTTTTTT
NA,TRBD1,TRBV5-4,TRBJ1-2,CASSLVGTAYGYTF,TGTGCCAGCAGCTTGGTTGGGACAGCTTATGGCTACACCTTC
NA,NA,TRBV2,TRBJ1-2,CASRARGGGLNYGYTF,TGTGCCAGCAGGGCCAGGGGCGGGGGCTTAAACTATGGCTACACCTTC
once,NA,TRBV18,TRBJ1-1,CASSPGAGETEAFF,TGTGCCAGCTCACCCGGTGCGGGGGAAACTGAAGCTTTCTTT
NA,TRBD1,TRBV12-5,TRBJ1-1,CASGTGGAEAFF,TGTGCTAGTGGCACAGGGGGGGCTGAAGCTTTCTTT
NA,TRBD1,TRBV23-1,TRBJ1-4,CASSHSHRQGVNEKLFF,TGCGCCAGCAGTCATTCCCACCGACAGGGGGTAAATGAAAAACTGTTTTTT
NA,NA,TRBV20-1,TRBJ1-1,CSAQLDTEAFF,TGCAGTGCCCAACTGGACACTGAAGCTTTCTTT
NA,NA,TRBV3-1/TRBV3-2,TRBJ2-7,CASSRRGTYEQYF,TGTGCCAGCAGCCGCCGGGGAACCTACGAGCAGTACTTC
NA,NA,TRBV19,TRBJ1-5,CASSRQANQPQHF,TGTGCCAGTAGCCGACAGGCCAATCAGCCCCAGCATTTT
few,NA,TRBV6-5,TRBJ1-2,CASRSQGINGYTF,TGTGCCAGCAGATCCCAGGGGATTAATGGCTACACCTTC
NA,TRBD1,TRBV5-8,TRBJ2-7,CASSLGDRGNYEQYF,TGTGCCAGCAGCTTGGGGGACAGGGGAAACTACGAGCAGTACTTC
NA,NA,TRBV27,TRBJ2-1,CASRRSALDYNEQFF,TGTGCCAGCAGGAGGAGCGCGCTCGACTACAATGAGCAGTTCTTC
once,NA,TRBV10-1,TRBJ2-3,CASSELLGGTQYF,TGCGCCAGCAGTGAGCTTCTCGGTGGTACGCAGTATTTT
NA,TRBD2,TRBV6-5,TRBJ2-7,CASKRASGRYEQYF,TGTGCCAGCAAACGGGCTAGCGGGAGATACGAGCAGTACTTC
once,NA,TRBV2,TRBJ2-3,CASSGRQGGTDTQYF,TGTGCCAGCAGCGGGAGACAGGGTGGTACAGATACGCAGTATTTT
NA,TRBD2,TRBV9,TRBJ2-5,CASSVGVAGGGETQYF,TGTGCCAGCAGCGTCGGCGTAGCGGGAGGCGGAGAGACCCAGTACTTC
NA,NA,TRBV15,TRBJ2-1,CATSRDGGKGNNEQFF,TGTGCCACCAGCAGAGATGGGGGGAAGGGAAACAATGAGCAGTTCTTC